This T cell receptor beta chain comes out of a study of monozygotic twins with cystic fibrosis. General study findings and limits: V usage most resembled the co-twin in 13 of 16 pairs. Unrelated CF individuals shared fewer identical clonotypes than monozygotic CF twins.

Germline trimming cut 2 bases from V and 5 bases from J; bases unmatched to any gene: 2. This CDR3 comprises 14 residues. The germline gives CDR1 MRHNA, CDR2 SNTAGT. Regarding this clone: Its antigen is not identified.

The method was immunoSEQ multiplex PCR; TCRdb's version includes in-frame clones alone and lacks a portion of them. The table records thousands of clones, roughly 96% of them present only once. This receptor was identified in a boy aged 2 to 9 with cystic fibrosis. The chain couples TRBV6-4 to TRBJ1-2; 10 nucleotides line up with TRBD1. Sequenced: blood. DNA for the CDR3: TGTGCCAGCAGTGACGGGGACAGGGGATATGGCTACACCTTC. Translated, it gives CASSDGDRGYGYTF.